Listed here are 10 T cell receptor beta chains from one sample, sequenced in a study of OX40 agonist ivuxolimab in advanced cancers. TCRdb's copy holds only in-frame clones and misses some; the assay was immunoSEQ multiplex PCR. This table has tens of thousands of clones, over 80% appearing once. The sequencing used CD4+ or CD8+ T cells sorted from blood, collected in a trial of the OX40 agonist ivuxolimab. The source of these receptors is an adult with an advanced solid tumor such as melanoma, head and neck, liver or kidney cancer.

The chain employs TRBV28 and TRBJ1-2; 9 bases are a match to TRBD1. Trimming cost V 6 bases and J 2 bases; bases outside gene matches: 7. The germline V gene encodes CDR1 MDHEN and CDR2 SYDVKM. This CDR3 spans 15 amino acids. The chain's CDR3 is CASRKTGGPNYGYTF. The CDR3 bases are TGTGCCAGCAGAAAAACAGGGGGCCCAAACTATGGCTACACCTTC.

The CDR3 loop is CASSDAGSGNTIYF. The CDR3 nucleotides read TGTGCCAGCAGTGACGCGGGCTCTGGAAACACCATATATTTT. The chain has TRBV6-1 and TRBJ1-3; D remains ambiguous. The CDR3 length is 14 residues. Germline CDR1 MNHNS, CDR2 SASEGT. The V end was cut by 3 bases, the J end by 0 bases, with 6 bases between.

The CDR3 DNA follows: TGTGCCAGCAGTCCCGGTGGGGATGGTGGCAATCAGCCCCAGCATTTT. Translation: CASSPGGDGGNQPQHF. The chain combines TRBV27 with TRBJ1-5; no reliable D call. Germline CDR1 is MNHEY and CDR2 is SMNVEV (reference sequence). Trimming took 5 bases from V and 2 from J, leaving 16 bases between them. There are 16 residues in the CDR3.

Remarks on this clone: A much larger clone sits a single nucleotide away, making a read error possible. The sample holds other DNA sequences that translate to the same CDR3. V is TRBV6-1 and J is TRBJ2-5; TRBD2 matches at 11 bases. CDR3 length: 15 residues. The junction had 0 bases not matched to a gene; V was cut back by 2 bases and J by 1 base. The germline gives CDR1 MNHNS, CDR2 SASEGT. CDR3 loop: CASSELAGGQETQYF. The CDR3 DNA sequence: TGTGCCAGCAGTGAACTAGCGGGAGGCCAAGAGACCCAGTACTTC.

This chain joins TRBV5-1 and TRBJ1-1; 8 nucleotides align to TRBD1. This CDR3 region has 14 residues. From germline, CDR1 is SGHRS and CDR2 YFSETQ. V gave up 5 bases and J gave up 1 base; unmatched junction bases: 4. CDR3 in DNA: TGCGCCAGCAGGCCCGGGACAGGGAACACTGAAGCTTTCTTT. As protein: CASRPGTGNTEAFF.

This chain joins TRBV6-6 and TRBJ2-7, with 7 bases identical to TRBD1. CDR1 MNHNY and CDR2 SVGAGI come from the germline V gene (reference sequence). The CDR3 extends over 13 amino acids. The V and J ends lost 2 bases and 5 bases, in that order; junction bases with no gene match: 3. This chain's CDR3 is CASSYQTGNEQYF. CDR3 nucleotide sequence: TGTGCCAGCAGTTACCAGACAGGGAACGAGCAGTACTTC.

The rearrangement uses TRBV29-1 and TRBJ2-1, with unresolved D. Trimming removed 4 bases from V and 2 bases from J, with 9 bases in between. The CDR3 runs 13 residues. CDR1 is SQVTM and CDR2 is ANQGSEA in the germline V gene. Here the CDR3 DNA reads TGCAGCGTTGTAGCAACGACCTACAATGAGCAGTTCTTC. It is translated as CSVVATTYNEQFF.

This clone was seen more than once but under ten times. The J gene is TRBJ2-1, the V gene TRBV19; TRBD2 matches at 8 bases. V trimming: 6 bases; J trimming: 4 bases; junction bases outside the gene matches: 8. Germline values: CDR1 LNHDA, CDR2 SQIVND (reference sequence). The CDR3 is 15 residues long. CDR3 residues: CASSKQAGEYNEQFF. The CDR3 coding sequence is TGTGCCAGTAGCAAACAAGCGGGAGAGTACAATGAGCAGTTCTTC.

The DNA for the CDR3 is TGTGCCAGCAGGACAGGGGTTGGGAACACCGGGGAGCTGTTTTTT. Translated: CASRTGVGNTGELFF. The chain is built from TRBV27 and TRBJ2-2; TRBD1 agrees at 8 bases. V shed 6 bases and J 1 base; nucleotides not matched to a gene: 4. The CDR3 covers 15 residues. Per germline, CDR1 MNHEY and CDR2 SMNVEV (reference sequence).

The chain is built from TRBV7-8 and TRBJ1-1; no reliable D call. There are 15 residues in the CDR3. Trimming cost V 1 base and J 2 bases, with 11 bases left between them. Germline CDR1 is SGHVS and CDR2 is FQNEAQ. The CDR3 region is CASSLVAGANTEAFF. CDR3 nucleotide sequence: TGTGCCAGCAGCTTAGTTGCAGGAGCTAACACTGAAGCTTTCTTT.